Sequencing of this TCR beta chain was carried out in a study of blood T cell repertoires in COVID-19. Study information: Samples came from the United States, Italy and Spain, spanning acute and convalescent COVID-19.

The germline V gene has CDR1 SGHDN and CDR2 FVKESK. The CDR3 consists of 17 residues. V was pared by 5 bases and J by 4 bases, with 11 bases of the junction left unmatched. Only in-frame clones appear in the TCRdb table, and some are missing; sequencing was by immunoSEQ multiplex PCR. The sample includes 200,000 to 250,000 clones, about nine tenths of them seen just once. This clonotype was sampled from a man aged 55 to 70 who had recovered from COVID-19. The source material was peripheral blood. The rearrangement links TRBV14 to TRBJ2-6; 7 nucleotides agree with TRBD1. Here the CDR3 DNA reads TGTGCCAGCAGCTCCCAAGACAGGGCTTCAGGGGCCAACGTCCTGACTTTC. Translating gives CASSSQDRASGANVLTF. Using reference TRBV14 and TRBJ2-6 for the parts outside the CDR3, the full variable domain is EAGVTQFPSHSVIEKGQTVTLRCDPISGHDNLYWYRRVMGKEIKFLLHFVKESKQDESGMPNNRFLAERTGGTYSTLKVQPAELEDSGVYFCASSSQDRASGANVLTFGAGSRLTVL.